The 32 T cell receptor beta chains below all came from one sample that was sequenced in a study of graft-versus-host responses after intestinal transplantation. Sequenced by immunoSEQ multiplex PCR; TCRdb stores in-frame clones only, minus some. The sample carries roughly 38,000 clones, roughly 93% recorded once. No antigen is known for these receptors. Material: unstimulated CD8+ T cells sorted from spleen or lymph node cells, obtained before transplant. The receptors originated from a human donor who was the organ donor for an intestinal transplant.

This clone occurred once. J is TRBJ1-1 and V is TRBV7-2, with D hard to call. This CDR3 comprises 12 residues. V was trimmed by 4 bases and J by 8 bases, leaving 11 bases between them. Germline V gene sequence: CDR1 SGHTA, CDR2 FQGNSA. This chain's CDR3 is CASSSMPKEAFF. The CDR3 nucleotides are TGTGCCAGCAGCTCCATGCCGAAGGAAGCTTTCTTT.

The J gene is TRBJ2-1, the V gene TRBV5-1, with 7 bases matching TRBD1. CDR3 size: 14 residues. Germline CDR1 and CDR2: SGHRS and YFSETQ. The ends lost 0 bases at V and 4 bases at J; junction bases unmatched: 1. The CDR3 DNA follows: TGCGCCAGCAGCTTGGACAGGGGATACAATGAGCAGTTCTTC. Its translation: CASSLDRGYNEQFF.

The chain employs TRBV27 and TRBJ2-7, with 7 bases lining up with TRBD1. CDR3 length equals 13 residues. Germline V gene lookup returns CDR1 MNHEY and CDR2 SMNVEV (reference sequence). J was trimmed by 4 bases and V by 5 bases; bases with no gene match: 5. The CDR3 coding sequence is TGTGCCAGCAGTCCCCAGACAGGGTACGAGCAGTACTTC. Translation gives CASSPQTGYEQYF.

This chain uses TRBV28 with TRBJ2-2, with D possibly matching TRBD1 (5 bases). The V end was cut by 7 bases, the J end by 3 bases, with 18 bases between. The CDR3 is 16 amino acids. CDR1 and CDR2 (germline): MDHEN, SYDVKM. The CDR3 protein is CASTPEAGPYTGELFF. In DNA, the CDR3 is TGTGCCAGCACCCCCGAAGCAGGGCCTTACACCGGGGAGCTGTTTTTT.

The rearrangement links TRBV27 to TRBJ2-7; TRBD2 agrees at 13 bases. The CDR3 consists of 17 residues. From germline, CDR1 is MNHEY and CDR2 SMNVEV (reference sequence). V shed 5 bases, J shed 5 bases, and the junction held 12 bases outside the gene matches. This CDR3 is CASSPNPGLAGLNEQYF. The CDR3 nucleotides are TGTGCCAGCAGTCCCAACCCGGGACTAGCGGGACTAAACGAGCAGTACTTC.

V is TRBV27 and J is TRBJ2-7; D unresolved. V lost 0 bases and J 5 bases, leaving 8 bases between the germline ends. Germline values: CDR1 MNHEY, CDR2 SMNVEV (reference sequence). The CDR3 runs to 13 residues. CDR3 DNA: TGTGCCAGCAGTTTATCAGGCCCCCACGAGCAGTACTTC. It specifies CASSLSGPHEQYF.

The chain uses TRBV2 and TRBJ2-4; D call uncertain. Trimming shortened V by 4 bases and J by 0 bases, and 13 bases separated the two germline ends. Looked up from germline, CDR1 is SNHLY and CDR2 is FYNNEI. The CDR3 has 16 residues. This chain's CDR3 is CASSGKRLLAKNIQYF. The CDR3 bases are TGTGCCAGCAGTGGGAAAAGGCTACTAGCCAAAAACATTCAGTACTTC.

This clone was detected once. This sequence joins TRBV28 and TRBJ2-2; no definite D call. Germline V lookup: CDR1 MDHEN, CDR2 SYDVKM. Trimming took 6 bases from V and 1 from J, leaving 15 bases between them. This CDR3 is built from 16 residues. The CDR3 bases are TGTGCCAGCAGCCCCTGGGCGTCGAGGAACACCGGGGAGCTGTTTTTT. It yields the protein CASSPWASRNTGELFF.

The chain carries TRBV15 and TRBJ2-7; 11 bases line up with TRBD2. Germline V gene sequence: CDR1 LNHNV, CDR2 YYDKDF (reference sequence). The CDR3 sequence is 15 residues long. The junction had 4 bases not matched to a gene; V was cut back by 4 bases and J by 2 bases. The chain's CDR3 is CATSTGLAGTYEQYF. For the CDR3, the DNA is TGTGCCACCAGCACCGGACTAGCGGGCACCTACGAGCAGTACTTC.

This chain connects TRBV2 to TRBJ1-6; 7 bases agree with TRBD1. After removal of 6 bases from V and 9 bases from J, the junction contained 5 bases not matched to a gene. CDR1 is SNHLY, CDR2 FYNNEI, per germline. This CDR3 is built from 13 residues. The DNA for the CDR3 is TGTGCCAGCAGCGACAGGGTTAGTTCACCCCTCCACTTT. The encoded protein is CASSDRVSSPLHF.

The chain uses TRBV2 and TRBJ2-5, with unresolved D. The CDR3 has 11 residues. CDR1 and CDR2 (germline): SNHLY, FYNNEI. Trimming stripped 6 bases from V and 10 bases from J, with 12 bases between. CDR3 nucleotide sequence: TGTGCCAGCAGAACAAGAGATCACCAGTACTTC. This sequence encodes CASRTRDHQYF. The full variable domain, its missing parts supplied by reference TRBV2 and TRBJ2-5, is EPEVTQTPSHQVTQMGQEVILRCVPISNHLYFYWYRQILGQKVEFLVSFYNNEISEKSEIFDDQFSVERPDGSNFTLKIRSTKLEDSAMYFCASRTRDHQYFGPGTRLLVL.

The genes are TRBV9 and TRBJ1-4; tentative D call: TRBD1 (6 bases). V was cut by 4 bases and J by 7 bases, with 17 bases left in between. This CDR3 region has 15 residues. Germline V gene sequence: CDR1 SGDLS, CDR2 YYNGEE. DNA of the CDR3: TGTGCCAGCAGCTCCACCGGGACATTGACTGAAAAACTGTTTTTT. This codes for CASSSTGTLTEKLFF.

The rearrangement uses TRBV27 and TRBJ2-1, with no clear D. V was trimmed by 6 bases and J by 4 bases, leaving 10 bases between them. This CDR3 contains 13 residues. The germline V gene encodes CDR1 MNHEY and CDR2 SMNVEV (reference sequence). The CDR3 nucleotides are TGTGCCAGCAGCCAAGACCTTTACAATGAGCAGTTCTTC. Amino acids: CASSQDLYNEQFF.

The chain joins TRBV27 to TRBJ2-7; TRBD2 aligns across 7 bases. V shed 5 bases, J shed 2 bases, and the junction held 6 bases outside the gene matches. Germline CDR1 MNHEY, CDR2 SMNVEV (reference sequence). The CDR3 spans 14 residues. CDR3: CASSPSGSTYEQYF. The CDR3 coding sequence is TGTGCCAGCAGTCCTAGCGGTTCGACCTACGAGCAGTACTTC.

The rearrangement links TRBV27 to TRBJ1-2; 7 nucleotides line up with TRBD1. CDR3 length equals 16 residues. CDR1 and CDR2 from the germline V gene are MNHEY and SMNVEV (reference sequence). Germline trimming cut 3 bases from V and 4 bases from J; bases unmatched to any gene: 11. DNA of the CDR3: TGTGCCAGCAGTTTCCAACCGTCAGGGGGTATCTATGGCTACACCTTC. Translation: CASSFQPSGGIYGYTF.

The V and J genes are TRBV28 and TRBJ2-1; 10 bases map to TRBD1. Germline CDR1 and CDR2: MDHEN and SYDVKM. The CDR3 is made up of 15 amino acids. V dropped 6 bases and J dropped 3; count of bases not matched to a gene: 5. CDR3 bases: TGTGCCAGCAGCTCTGACAGGGGGCTCTACAATGAGCAGTTCTTC. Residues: CASSSDRGLYNEQFF.

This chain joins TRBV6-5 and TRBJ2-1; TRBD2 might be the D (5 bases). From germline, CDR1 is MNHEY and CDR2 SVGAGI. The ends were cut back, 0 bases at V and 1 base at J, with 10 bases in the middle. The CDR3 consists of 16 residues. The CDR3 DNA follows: TGTGCCAGCAGTTACTCGGCGGGCCGATCCTACAATGAGCAGTTCTTC. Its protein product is CASSYSAGRSYNEQFF.

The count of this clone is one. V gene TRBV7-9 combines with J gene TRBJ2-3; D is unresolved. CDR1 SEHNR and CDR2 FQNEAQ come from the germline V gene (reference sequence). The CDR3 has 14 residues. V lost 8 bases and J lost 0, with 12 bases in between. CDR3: CASSAPYSTDTQYF. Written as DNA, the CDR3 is TGTGCCAGCTCTGCCCCTTATAGCACAGATACGCAGTATTTT.

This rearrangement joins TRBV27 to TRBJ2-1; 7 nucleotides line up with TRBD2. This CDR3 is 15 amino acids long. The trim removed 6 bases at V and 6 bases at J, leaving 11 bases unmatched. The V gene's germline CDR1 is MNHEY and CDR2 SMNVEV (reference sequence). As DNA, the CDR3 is TGTGCCAGCAGCCAACTACGGGAGGTGGGCAATGAGCAGTTCTTC. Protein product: CASSQLREVGNEQFF.

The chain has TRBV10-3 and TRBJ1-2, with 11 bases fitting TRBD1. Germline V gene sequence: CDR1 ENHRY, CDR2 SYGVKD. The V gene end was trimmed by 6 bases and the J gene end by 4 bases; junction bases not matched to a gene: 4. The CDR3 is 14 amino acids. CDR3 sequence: CAIRDRGLVYGYTF. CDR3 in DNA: TGTGCCATCAGGGACAGGGGGCTCGTCTATGGCTACACCTTC.

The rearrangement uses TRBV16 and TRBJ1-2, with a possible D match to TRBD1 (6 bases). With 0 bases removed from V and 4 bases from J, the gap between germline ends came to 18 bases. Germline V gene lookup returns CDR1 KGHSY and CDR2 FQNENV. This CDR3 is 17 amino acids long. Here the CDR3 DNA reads TGTGCCAGCAGCCAATCGATTCAGGGGAGGGGCGGCTATGGCTACACCTTC. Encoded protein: CASSQSIQGRGGYGYTF.

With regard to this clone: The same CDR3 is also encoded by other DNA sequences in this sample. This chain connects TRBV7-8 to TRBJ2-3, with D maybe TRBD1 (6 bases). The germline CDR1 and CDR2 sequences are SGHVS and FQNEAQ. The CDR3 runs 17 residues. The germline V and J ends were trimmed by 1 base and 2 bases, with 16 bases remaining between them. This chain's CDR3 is CASSLDSHYRDTDTQYF. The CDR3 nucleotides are TGTGCCAGCAGCTTAGATTCCCACTACAGGGACACAGATACGCAGTATTTT.

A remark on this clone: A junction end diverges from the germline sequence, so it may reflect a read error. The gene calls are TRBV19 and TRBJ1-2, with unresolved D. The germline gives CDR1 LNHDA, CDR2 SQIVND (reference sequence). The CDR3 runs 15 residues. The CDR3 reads CVSSWEPGVRDGYTF. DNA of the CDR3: TGTGTCAGTAGTTGGGAGCCCGGGGTAAGGGATGGCTACACCTTC.

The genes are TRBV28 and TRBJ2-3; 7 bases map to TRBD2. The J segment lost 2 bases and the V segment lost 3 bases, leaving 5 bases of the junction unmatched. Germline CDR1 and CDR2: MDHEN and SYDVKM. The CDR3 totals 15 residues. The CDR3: CASSLSAGDTDTQYF. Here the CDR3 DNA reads TGTGCCAGCAGTTTGAGTGCGGGGGACACAGATACGCAGTATTTT.

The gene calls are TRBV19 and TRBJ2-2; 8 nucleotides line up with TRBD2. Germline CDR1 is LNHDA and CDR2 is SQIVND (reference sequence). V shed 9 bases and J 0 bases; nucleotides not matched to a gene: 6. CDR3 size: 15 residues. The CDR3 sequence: CASRPTSANTGELFF. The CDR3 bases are TGTGCCAGCCGCCCGACTAGCGCGAACACCGGGGAGCTGTTTTTT. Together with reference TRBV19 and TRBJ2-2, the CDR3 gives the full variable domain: DGGITQSPKYLFRKEGQNVTLSCEQNLNHDAMYWYRQDPGQGLRLIYYSQIVNDFQKGDIAEGYSVSREKKESFPLTVTSAQKNPTAFYLCASRPTSANTGELFFGEGSRLTVL.

The CDR3 sequence is CASSIRADEAFF. The CDR3 bases are TGTGCCAGTAGTATAAGGGCGGATGAAGCTTTCTTT. J is TRBJ1-1 and V is TRBV19; D is unclear. Germline V gene sequence: CDR1 LNHDA, CDR2 SQIVND (reference sequence). V was cut by 2 bases and J by 7 bases, with 8 bases left in between. The length of the CDR3 is 12 residues.

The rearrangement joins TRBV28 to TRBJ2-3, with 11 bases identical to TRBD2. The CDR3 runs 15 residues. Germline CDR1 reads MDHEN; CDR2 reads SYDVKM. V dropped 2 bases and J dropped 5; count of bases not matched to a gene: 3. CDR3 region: CASSLLAGGRDTQYF. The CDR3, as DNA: TGTGCCAGCAGTTTACTAGCGGGAGGACGAGATACGCAGTATTTT.

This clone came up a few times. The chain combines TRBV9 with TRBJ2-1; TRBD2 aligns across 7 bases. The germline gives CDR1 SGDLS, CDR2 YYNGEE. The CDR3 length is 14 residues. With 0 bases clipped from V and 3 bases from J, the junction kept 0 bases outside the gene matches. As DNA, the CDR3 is TGTGCCAGCAGCGTAGGGACTAGCTACAATGAGCAGTTCTTC. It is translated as CASSVGTSYNEQFF.

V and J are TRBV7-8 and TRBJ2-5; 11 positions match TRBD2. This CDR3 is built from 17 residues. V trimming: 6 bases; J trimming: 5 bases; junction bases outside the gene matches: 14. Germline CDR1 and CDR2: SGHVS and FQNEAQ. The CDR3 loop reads CASRPPRSGRALETQYF. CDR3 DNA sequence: TGTGCCAGCAGACCCCCCCGTAGCGGGAGGGCCCTCGAGACCCAGTACTTC. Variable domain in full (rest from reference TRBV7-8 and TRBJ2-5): GAGVSQSPRYKVAKRGQDVALRCDPISGHVSLFWYQQALGQGPEFLTYFQNEAQLDKSGLPSDRFFAERPEGSVSTLKIQRTQQEDSAVYLCASRPPRSGRALETQYFGPGTRLLVL.

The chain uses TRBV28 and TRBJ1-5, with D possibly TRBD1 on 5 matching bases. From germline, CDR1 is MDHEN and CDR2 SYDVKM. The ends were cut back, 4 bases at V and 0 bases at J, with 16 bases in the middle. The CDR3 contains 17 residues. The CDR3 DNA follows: TGTGCCAGCAGTTGGGGACTCCGGGTCCCTAGCAATCAGCCCCAGCATTTT. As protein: CASSWGLRVPSNQPQHF. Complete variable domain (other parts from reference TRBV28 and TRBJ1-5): DVKVTQSSRYLVKRTGEKVFLECVQDMDHENMFWYRQDPGLGLRLIYFSYDVKMKEKGDIPEGYSVSREKKERFSLILESASTNQTSMYLCASSWGLRVPSNQPQHFGDGTRLSIL.

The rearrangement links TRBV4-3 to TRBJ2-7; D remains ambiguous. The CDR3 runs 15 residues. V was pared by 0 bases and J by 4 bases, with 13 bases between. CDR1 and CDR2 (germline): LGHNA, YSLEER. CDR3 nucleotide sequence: TGCGCCAGCAGCCAAGAACCGGCTAGTAGGTACGAGCAGTACTTC. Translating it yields CASSQEPASRYEQYF.

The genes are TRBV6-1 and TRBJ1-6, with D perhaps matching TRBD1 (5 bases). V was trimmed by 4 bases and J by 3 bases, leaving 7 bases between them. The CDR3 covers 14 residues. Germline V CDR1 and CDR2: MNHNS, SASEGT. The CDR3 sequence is CASSGQLYNSPLHF. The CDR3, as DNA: TGTGCCAGCAGTGGACAGCTCTATAATTCACCCCTCCACTTT.